The present T cell receptor beta chain was sequenced within a study of early T cells in non-severe SARS-CoV-2 infection. Findings and limits, study-wide: Anti-spike CD8 responses were favored by VDJdb matching, which missed private and CD4 specificities.

This clonotype was observed at least ten times. The antigen is not known. TCRdb fed the 5' RACE reads into MiXCR, producing one record per CDR3 protein. The sample includes around 28,000 distinct CDR3 sequences, 5.1% of them seen just once. This CDR3 spans 15 amino acids. After removal of 3 bases from V and 4 bases from J, the junction contained 5 bases not matched to a gene. The V gene's germline CDR1 is SGHNT and CDR2 YYREEE (reference sequence). The sample consisted of whole blood. The sequence was collected from an adult who was a healthcare worker with PCR-confirmed SARS-CoV-2 infection or an uninfected control (not recorded which). This chain joins TRBV5-4 and TRBJ2-5; TRBD2 matches 11 bases. The CDR3 spells CASSSSSGRSETQYF. The DNA of the CDR3 is TGTGCCAGCAGCTCATCTAGCGGGAGGTCAGAGACCCAGTACTTC.